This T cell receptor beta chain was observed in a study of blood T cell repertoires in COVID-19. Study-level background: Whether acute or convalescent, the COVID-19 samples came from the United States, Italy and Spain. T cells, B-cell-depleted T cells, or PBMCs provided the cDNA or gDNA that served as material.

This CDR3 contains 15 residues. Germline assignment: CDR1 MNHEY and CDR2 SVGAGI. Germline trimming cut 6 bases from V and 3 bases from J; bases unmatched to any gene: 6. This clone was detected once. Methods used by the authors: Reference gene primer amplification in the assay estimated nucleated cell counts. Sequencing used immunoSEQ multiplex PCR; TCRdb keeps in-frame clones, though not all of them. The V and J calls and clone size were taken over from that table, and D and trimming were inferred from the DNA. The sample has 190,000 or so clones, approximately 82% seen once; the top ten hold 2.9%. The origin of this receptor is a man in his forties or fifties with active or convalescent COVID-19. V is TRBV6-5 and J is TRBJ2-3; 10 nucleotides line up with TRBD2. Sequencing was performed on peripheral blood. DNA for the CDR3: TGTGCCAGCAGATGGCTAGCGGGGGCTACAGATACGCAGTATTTT. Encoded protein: CASRWLAGATDTQYF.